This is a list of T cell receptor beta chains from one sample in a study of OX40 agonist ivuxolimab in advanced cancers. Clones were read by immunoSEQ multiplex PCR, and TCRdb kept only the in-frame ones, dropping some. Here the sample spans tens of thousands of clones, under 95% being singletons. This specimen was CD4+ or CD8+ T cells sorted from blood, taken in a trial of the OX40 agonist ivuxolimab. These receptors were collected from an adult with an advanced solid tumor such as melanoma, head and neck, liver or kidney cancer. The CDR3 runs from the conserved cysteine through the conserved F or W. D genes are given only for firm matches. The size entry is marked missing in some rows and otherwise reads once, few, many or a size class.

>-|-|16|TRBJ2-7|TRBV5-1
CASSLAWDTYSYEQYF
TGCGCCAGCAGCTTGGCCTGGGACACCTACTCCTACGAGCAGTACTTC
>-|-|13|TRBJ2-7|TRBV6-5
CASSFGLIYEQYF
TGTGCCAGCAGTTTCGGCCTGATCTACGAGCAGTACTTC
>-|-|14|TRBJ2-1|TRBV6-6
CASSYVTSYNEQFF
TGTGCCAGCAGTTACGTGACTTCTTACAATGAGCAGTTCTTC
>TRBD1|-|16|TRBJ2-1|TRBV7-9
CASSPGTGDLFGEQFF
TGTGCCAGCAGCCCAGGGACAGGGGATCTCTTTGGTGAGCAGTTCTTC
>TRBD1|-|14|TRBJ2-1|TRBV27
CASSSSTGGGEQFF
TGTGCCAGCAGTTCAAGCACAGGGGGTGGTGAGCAGTTCTTC
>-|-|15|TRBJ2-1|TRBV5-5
CASGRTSGLYNEQFF
TGTGCCAGCGGGAGAACTAGTGGCCTCTACAATGAGCAGTTCTTC
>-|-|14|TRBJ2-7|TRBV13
CASSSDRKSYEQYF
TGTGCCAGCAGCTCCGACAGAAAATCCTACGAGCAGTACTTC
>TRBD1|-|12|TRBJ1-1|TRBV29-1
CSATQGGTEAFF
TGCAGCGCAACACAGGGGGGGACTGAAGCTTTCTTT
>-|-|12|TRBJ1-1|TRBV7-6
CASSPAGTEAFF
TGTGCCAGCAGCCCTGCTGGCACTGAAGCTTTCTTT
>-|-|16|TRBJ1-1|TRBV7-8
CASRKDHRERDEGAFF
TGTGCCAGCCGCAAAGACCACAGGGAAAGGGATGAAGGAGCTTTCTTT
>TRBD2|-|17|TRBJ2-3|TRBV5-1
CASSLLGAGGDLYTQYF
TGCGCCAGCAGCTTGCTCGGGGCGGGAGGTGACCTTTATACGCAGTATTTT
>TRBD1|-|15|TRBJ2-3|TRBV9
CASSVAGGIVDTQYF
TGTGCCAGCAGCGTAGCAGGGGGCATCGTCGATACGCAGTATTTT
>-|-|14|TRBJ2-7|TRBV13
CASTSSGPLYEQYF
TGTGCCAGCACCTCCTCAGGGCCACTTTACGAGCAGTACTTC
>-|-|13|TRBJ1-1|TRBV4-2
CASSPSLDTEAFF
TGTGCCAGCAGCCCCTCCCTGGACACTGAAGCTTTCTTT
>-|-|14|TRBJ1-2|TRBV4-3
CASSPSKGNYGYTF
TGCGCCAGCAGCCCTAGCAAGGGTAACTATGGCTACACCTTC
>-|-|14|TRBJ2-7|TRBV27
CASSLSVPIYEQYF
TGTGCCAGCAGTTTATCGGTACCTATCTACGAGCAGTACTTC
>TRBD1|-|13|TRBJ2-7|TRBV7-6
CASSTGKSYEQYF
TGTGCCAGCTCGACAGGGAAAAGCTACGAGCAGTACTTC
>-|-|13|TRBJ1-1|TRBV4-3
CASSQGPNTEAFF
TGCGCCAGCAGCCAAGGACCGAACACTGAAGCTTTCTTT
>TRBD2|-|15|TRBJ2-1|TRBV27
CASSLLAGVYNEQFF
TGTGCCAGCAGTTTACTAGCGGGCGTCTACAATGAGCAGTTCTTC
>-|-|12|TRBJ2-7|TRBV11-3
CASSTGSHEQYF
TGTGCCAGCAGCACCGGAAGTCACGAGCAGTACTTC
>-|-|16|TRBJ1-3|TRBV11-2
CASSSNYLSSGNTIYF
TGTGCCAGCAGCTCGAACTACCTAAGCTCTGGAAACACCATATATTTT
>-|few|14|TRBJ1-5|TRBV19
CASSPGRSNQPQHF
TGTGCCAGTAGCCCCGGCCGCAGCAATCAGCCCCAGCATTTT
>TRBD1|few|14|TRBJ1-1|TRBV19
CASSIPGGFTEAFF
TGTGCCAGTAGTATACCAGGGGGCTTCACTGAAGCTTTCTTT
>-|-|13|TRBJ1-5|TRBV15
CATSRGIDQPQHF
TGTGCCACCAGCAGAGGGATTGATCAGCCCCAGCATTTT
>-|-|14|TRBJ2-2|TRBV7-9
CASSLAERAGELFF
TGTGCCAGCAGCTTAGCGGAGAGGGCCGGGGAGCTGTTTTTT
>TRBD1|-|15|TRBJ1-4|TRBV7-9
CASRPDRGRPEKLFF
TGTGCCAGCAGACCCGACAGGGGGCGACCTGAAAAACTGTTTTTT
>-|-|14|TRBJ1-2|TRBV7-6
CASSLAGGGDRYTF
TGTGCCAGCAGCTTAGCGGGGGGGGGAGACCGCTACACCTTC
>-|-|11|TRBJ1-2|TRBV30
CAWSVVGSYTF
TGTGCCTGGAGTGTGGTGGGTAGCTACACCTTC
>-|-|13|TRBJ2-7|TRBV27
CASSLAFSYEQYF
TGTGCCAGCAGTTTAGCGTTTTCCTACGAGCAGTACTTC
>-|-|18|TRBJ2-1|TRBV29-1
CSVLLIVPTGTHYNEQFF
TGCAGCGTCCTACTAATAGTTCCGACAGGGACTCATTACAATGAGCAGTTCTTC
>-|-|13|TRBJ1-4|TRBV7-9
CASSQRGLEKLFF
TGTGCCAGCAGCCAAAGGGGACTCGAAAAACTGTTTTTT
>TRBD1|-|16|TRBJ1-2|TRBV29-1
CSVHPGDRPTNYGYTF
TGCAGCGTCCATCCCGGGGACAGGCCAACTAACTATGGCTACACCTTC
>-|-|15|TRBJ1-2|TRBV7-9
CASSLVTDRVDGYTF
TGTGCCAGCAGCTTAGTGACAGATCGGGTGGATGGCTACACCTTC
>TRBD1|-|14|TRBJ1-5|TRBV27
CASRITGGNQPQHF
TGTGCCAGCCGTATTACAGGGGGGAATCAGCCCCAGCATTTT
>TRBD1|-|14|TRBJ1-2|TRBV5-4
CASSFKGQMGGYTF
TGTGCCAGCAGCTTTAAGGGACAGATGGGTGGCTACACCTTC
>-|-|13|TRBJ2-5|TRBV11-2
CASSLVGRETQYF
TGTGCCAGCAGCTTAGTAGGGCGAGAGACCCAGTACTTC
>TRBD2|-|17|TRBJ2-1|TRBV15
CATTLTFSSGGFCEQFF
TGTGCCACCACCTTGACCTTCTCTAGCGGGGGGTTTTGTGAGCAGTTCTTC
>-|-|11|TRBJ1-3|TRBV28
CASSSRNTIYF
TGTGCCAGCAGTTCCCGAAACACCATATATTTT
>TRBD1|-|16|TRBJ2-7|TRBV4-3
CASSQDFGTGQYEQYF
TGCGCCAGCAGCCAAGACTTTGGGACAGGTCAATACGAGCAGTACTTC
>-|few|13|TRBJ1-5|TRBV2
CASSGGPNGPQHF
TGTGCCAGCAGTGGCGGTCCCAATGGGCCCCAGCATTTT
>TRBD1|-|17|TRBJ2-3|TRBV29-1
CSPRRLGGDRVSDTQYF
TGCAGCCCCCGTCGTCTTGGTGGGGACAGGGTGTCAGATACGCAGTATTTT
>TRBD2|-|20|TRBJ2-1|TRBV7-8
CASSLEVGLAGEQYYNEQFF
TGTGCCAGCAGCTTAGAGGTAGGGCTAGCGGGAGAACAATACTACAATGAGCAGTTCTTC
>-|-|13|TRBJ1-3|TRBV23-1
CASDLNAGNTIYF
TGCGCCAGCGACTTGAATGCAGGAAACACCATATATTTT